These 26 T cell receptor beta chains originate from one sample sequenced in a study of blood T cells in healthy people across ages. Through a sample-barcoded 5' primer and a J-beta primer mix, a second PCR was run for about 6 to 11 cycles. From the 5' RACE reads, TCRdb called clonotypes with MiXCR, one entry per CDR3 protein. In the table there are approximately 1.5 million distinct CDR3 sequences, approximately 42% of which are singletons. Material for sequencing was blood. The receptors shown here come from a woman under 30 in good health.

The chain combines TRBV18 with TRBJ1-1, with 9 nucleotides matching TRBD1. Per the germline V gene, CDR1 is KGHSH and CDR2 is LQKENI. The CDR3 length is 15 residues. V shed 3 bases and J 4 bases; nucleotides not matched to a gene: 6. CDR3 region: CASSPGTGSLTEAFF. DNA for the CDR3: TGTGCCAGCTCACCCGGGACAGGGTCTCTCACTGAAGCTTTCTTT.

Only a few counts were recorded for this clonotype. This chain joins TRBV5-1 and TRBJ2-1, with 7 nucleotides matching TRBD2. Germline loops: CDR1 SGHRS, CDR2 YFSETQ. Trimming took 6 bases from V and 4 from J; bases not matched to a gene: 10. This CDR3 has 15 amino acids. The CDR3 sequence is CASTSTSASYNEQFF. Here the CDR3 DNA reads TGCGCCAGCACTTCAACTAGCGCATCTTACAATGAGCAGTTCTTC. Full variable domain (remainder filled in from reference TRBV5-1 and TRBJ2-1): KAGVTQTPRYLIKTRGQQVTLSCSPISGHRSVSWYQQTPGQGLQFLFEYFSETQRNKGNFPGRFSGRQFSNSRSEMNVSTLELGDSALYLCASTSTSASYNEQFFGPGTRLTVL.

This clonotype was counted a few times. The rearrangement joins TRBV29-1 to TRBJ1-1; D may be TRBD1 (6 bases). The CDR3 is 13 amino acids. In germline, CDR1 is SQVTM, CDR2 ANQGSEA. V lost 1 base and J 3 bases, leaving 9 bases between the germline ends. CDR3 DNA sequence: TGCAGCGTTGAAGGTTACAGGGACACTGAAGCTTTCTTT. Translating gives CSVEGYRDTEAFF.

The V gene is TRBV25-1, the J gene TRBJ1-2, with 8 bases lining up with TRBD1. The CDR3 length is 19 residues. The germline gives CDR1 MGHDK, CDR2 SYGVNS. V lost 3 bases, J lost 4 bases, and 19 bases stayed unmatched. The DNA for the CDR3 is TGTGCCAGCAGTGACCCTATTCGGAGCCGCGCGACAGGGGCCTATGGCTACACCTTC. Protein product: CASSDPIRSRATGAYGYTF.

The V and J genes are TRBV27 and TRBJ1-5, with D hard to call. The germline V and J ends were trimmed by 2 bases and 0 bases, with 11 bases remaining between them. Germline CDR1 and CDR2: MNHEY and SMNVEV (reference sequence). The CDR3 length is 16 residues. The CDR3 spells CASSLIAPDSNQPQHF. CDR3 sequence (DNA): TGTGCCAGCAGTTTAATTGCCCCCGATAGCAATCAGCCCCAGCATTTT.

The chain has TRBV7-2 and TRBJ1-2, with D tentatively TRBD1 (5 bases). V was shortened by 5 bases and J by 2 bases, with 9 bases between the two germline ends. Per the germline V gene, CDR1 is SGHTA and CDR2 is FQGNSA. The CDR3 loop spans 13 amino acids. The CDR3 sequence is CASSGEGNYGYTF. The CDR3, as DNA: TGTGCCAGCAGCGGGGAGGGGAACTATGGCTACACCTTC. Combining the CDR3 with reference TRBV7-2 and TRBJ1-2 gives the whole variable domain GAGVSQSPSNKVTEKGKDVELRCDPISGHTALYWYRQSLGQGLEFLIYFQGNSAPDKSGLPSDRFSAERTGGSVSTLTIQRTQQEDSAVYLCASSGEGNYGYTFGSGTRLTVV.

This clonotype was observed a handful of times. The junction departs from the called germline gene at one end, perhaps through a read error. This chain joins TRBV6-2 or TRBV6-3 and TRBJ2-7; D gene unclear. There are 12 residues in the CDR3. CDR1 MNHEY and CDR2 SVGEGT come from the germline V gene. The CDR3 DNA reads as TGTGCCAGCAGTAACTCCTACTACGAGCAGTACTTC. Residues: CASSNSYYEQYF.

The CDR3 DNA reads as TGTGCCAGCAGCACTTACGCAGGGCGCGAGCAGTACTTC. Its protein product is CASSTYAGREQYF. This chain joins TRBV9 and TRBJ2-7, with a tentative D call TRBD1 (5 bases). This CDR3 comprises 13 residues. The ends were cut back, 4 bases at V and 6 bases at J, with 14 bases in the middle. Germline loops: CDR1 SGDLS, CDR2 YYNGEE.

This chain joins TRBV7-9 and TRBJ2-3, with 11 positions matching TRBD2. Unmatched junction bases numbered 3, after V lost 5 bases and J lost 5 bases. The CDR3 runs 14 residues. Germline CDR1 reads SEHNR; CDR2 reads FQNEAQ (reference sequence). The CDR3, as DNA: TGTGCCAGCAGCAAGGGACTAGCGGAAGATACGCAGTATTTT. Its translation is CASSKGLAEDTQYF.

The chain combines TRBV6-5 with TRBJ2-7, with a possible D match to TRBD1 (5 bases). The J call is doubtful: the DNA matches TRBJ2-5 better. The germline V gene encodes CDR1 MNHEY and CDR2 SVGAGI. The CDR3 extends over 15 amino acids. CDR3 sequence (DNA): TGTGCCAGCAGTTACTCGACGGCAGGGTCAGAGACCCAGTACTTC. Translated, it gives CASSYSTAGSETQYF.

The chain recombines TRBV4-2 with TRBJ1-2; TRBD1 agrees at 9 bases. The CDR3 length is 16 residues. J was trimmed by 4 bases and V by 0 bases; bases with no gene match: 6. Looked up from germline, CDR1 is LGHNA and CDR2 is YNFKEQ. The CDR3 bases are TGTGCCAGCAGCCAAGATGAACAGGGGGCAGGCTATGGCTACACCTTC. It translates to CASSQDEQGAGYGYTF.

J is TRBJ2-2 and V is TRBV3-1; a possible D gene is TRBD2 (6 bases). Looked up from germline, CDR1 is LGHDT and CDR2 is YNNKEL (reference sequence). The CDR3 covers 14 residues. The V end was cut by 4 bases, the J end by 11 bases, with 17 bases between. The CDR3 nucleotides are TGTGCCAGCAGCCGGGGACTTGTAAGGCGTGAGCTGTTTTTT. Translating it yields CASSRGLVRRELFF.

The chain employs TRBV14 and TRBJ1-2; a possible D gene is TRBD1 (5 bases). The CDR3 covers 16 residues. CDR1 is SGHDN, CDR2 FVKESK, per germline. V was cut by 0 bases and J by 4 bases, with 15 bases left in between. The DNA of the CDR3 is TGTGCCAGCAGCCAAGAAGATAGGGGTACCCTCTATGGCTACACCTTC. This translates into CASSQEDRGTLYGYTF.

This clonotype was recorded a few times. This chain uses TRBV27 with TRBJ1-1, with D hard to call. V gave up 3 bases and J gave up 0 bases, with 8 bases separating them. The CDR3 has 14 residues. The germline V gene encodes CDR1 MNHEY and CDR2 SMNVEV (reference sequence). In DNA, the CDR3 is TGTGCCAGCAGTTTTAAGGGAATGAACACTGAAGCTTTCTTT. Its protein product is CASSFKGMNTEAFF.

This clonotype was found a few times. This sequence joins TRBV7-2 and TRBJ2-1, with TRBD1 matching over 7 bases. CDR3 length equals 14 residues. The germline V gene has CDR1 SGHTA and CDR2 FQGNSA. Germline trimming cut 3 bases from V and 6 bases from J; bases unmatched to any gene: 5. CDR3 bases: TGTGCCAGCAGCTTTTGGACAGGCTCCAATGAGCAGTTCTTC. Its translation is CASSFWTGSNEQFF.

The CDR3 is CASSPLGSRDNEQFF. The CDR3 DNA is TGTGCCAGCAGCCCTCTTGGGTCCCGAGACAATGAGCAGTTCTTC. V is TRBV7-9 and J is TRBJ2-1; D remains ambiguous. The V gene lost 5 bases and the J gene lost 5 bases, with 16 bases spanning the gap. Germline V gene lookup returns CDR1 SEHNR and CDR2 FQNEAQ (reference sequence). The CDR3 loop spans 15 amino acids.

This clonotype was found once. The rearrangement links TRBV7-9 to TRBJ2-5; 8 bases line up with TRBD1. The V gene end was trimmed by 5 bases and the J gene end by 5 bases; junction bases not matched to a gene: 7. CDR1 is SEHNR, CDR2 FQNEAQ, per germline (reference sequence). The CDR3 contains 14 residues. The DNA of the CDR3 is TGTGCCAGCAGCCTCGGACAGGGCTACGAGACCCAGTACTTC. Its translation: CASSLGQGYETQYF.

A few counts support this clonotype. This sequence joins TRBV29-1 and TRBJ2-7; TRBD2 matches at 14 bases. CDR3 length: 17 amino acids. J gave up 2 bases and V 5 bases, and 11 bases lay outside the gene matches. Germline CDR1 and CDR2: SQVTM and ANQGSEA. The CDR3 nucleotides read TGCAGCGTTTCCCCGACTAGCGGGAGGGCCAACCCCTACGAGCAGTACTTC. This sequence encodes CSVSPTSGRANPYEQYF.

This clonotype appeared a few times. The rearrangement uses TRBV20-1 and TRBJ1-1; tentative D call: TRBD1 (6 bases). This CDR3 is built from 13 residues. V was cut by 6 bases and J by 7 bases, with 18 bases left in between. Looked up from germline, CDR1 is DFQATT and CDR2 is SNEGSKA (reference sequence). CDR3: CSAHLTGAGEAFF. The CDR3 DNA reads as TGCAGTGCGCATCTCACGGGGGCTGGTGAAGCTTTCTTT.

The chain joins TRBV5-1 to TRBJ2-7; TRBD1 matches 9 bases. Germline CDR1 reads SGHRS; CDR2 reads YFSETQ. The CDR3 runs 14 residues. Germline trimming cut 4 bases from V and 3 bases from J; bases unmatched to any gene: 5. In nucleotides, the CDR3 is TGCGCCAGCAGCACGGGACAGGGTTACTACGAGCAGTACTTC. Amino acid sequence: CASSTGQGYYEQYF. Supplemented by reference TRBV5-1 and TRBJ2-7, the full variable domain reads KAGVTQTPRYLIKTRGQQVTLSCSPISGHRSVSWYQQTPGQGLQFLFEYFSETQRNKGNFPGRFSGRQFSNSRSEMNVSTLELGDSALYLCASSTGQGYYEQYFGPGTRLTVT.

The rearrangement uses TRBV20-1 and TRBJ2-1, with TRBD2 as a possible D gene (5 bases). CDR1 is DFQATT and CDR2 is SNEGSKA in the germline V gene (reference sequence). The length of the CDR3 is 13 residues. The CDR3 reads CNAPVVGENEQFF. CDR3 DNA sequence: TGCAATGCCCCCGTGGTGGGAGAGAATGAGCAGTTCTTC.

This clonotype has only a few counts. The genes are TRBV7-8 and TRBJ1-6; no firm D call. Germline CDR1 SGHVS, CDR2 FQNEAQ. This CDR3 region has 12 residues. Trimming cost V 2 bases and J 8 bases, with 4 bases left between them. CDR3 DNA sequence: TGTGCCAGCAGCTTACTTTATTCACCCCTCCACTTT. This encodes CASSLLYSPLHF. The whole variable domain, filled in from reference TRBV7-8 and TRBJ1-6, reads GAGVSQSPRYKVAKRGQDVALRCDPISGHVSLFWYQQALGQGPEFLTYFQNEAQLDKSGLPSDRFFAERPEGSVSTLKIQRTQQEDSAVYLCASSLLYSPLHFGNGTRLTVT.

The chain employs TRBV7-9 and TRBJ1-4; D perhaps matches TRBD1 (6 bases). The CDR3 extends over 14 amino acids. V lost 5 bases to trimming and J lost 5 bases, with 12 bases between them. Germline V gene data show CDR1 as SEHNR and CDR2 as FQNEAQ (reference sequence). The CDR3 DNA is TGTGCCAGCAGCCCGGACAGCTACAATGAAAAACTGTTTTTT. Translated: CASSPDSYNEKLFF.

The chain carries TRBV20-1 and TRBJ2-3; unclear D gene. The V and J ends lost 3 bases and 5 bases respectively, with 12 bases between them. The germline CDR1 and CDR2 sequences are DFQATT and SNEGSKA (reference sequence). The CDR3 contains 13 residues. This CDR3 reads CSARNYGEDTQYF. The CDR3 DNA is TGCAGTGCTAGGAACTACGGAGAAGATACGCAGTATTTT.

The J gene is TRBJ2-1, the V gene TRBV4-2, with 8 bases that match TRBD2. This CDR3 region has 13 residues. The germline V gene has CDR1 LGHNA and CDR2 YNFKEQ. The V segment lost 7 bases and the J segment 6 bases; nucleotides outside the gene matches: 5. DNA for the CDR3: TGTGCCAGCACCGTAGCGGGATTCAATGAGCAGTTCTTC. It translates to CASTVAGFNEQFF.

The chain couples TRBV28 to TRBJ2-1, with a possible D match to TRBD2 (6 bases). The CDR3 spans 15 residues. Germline V gives CDR1 MDHEN, CDR2 SYDVKM. The ends were cut back, 4 bases at V and 6 bases at J, with 16 bases in the middle. CDR3 residues: CASSSLGGGVNEQFF. The CDR3 nucleotides are TGTGCCAGCAGTTCCCTAGGAGGAGGGGTCAATGAGCAGTTCTTC.